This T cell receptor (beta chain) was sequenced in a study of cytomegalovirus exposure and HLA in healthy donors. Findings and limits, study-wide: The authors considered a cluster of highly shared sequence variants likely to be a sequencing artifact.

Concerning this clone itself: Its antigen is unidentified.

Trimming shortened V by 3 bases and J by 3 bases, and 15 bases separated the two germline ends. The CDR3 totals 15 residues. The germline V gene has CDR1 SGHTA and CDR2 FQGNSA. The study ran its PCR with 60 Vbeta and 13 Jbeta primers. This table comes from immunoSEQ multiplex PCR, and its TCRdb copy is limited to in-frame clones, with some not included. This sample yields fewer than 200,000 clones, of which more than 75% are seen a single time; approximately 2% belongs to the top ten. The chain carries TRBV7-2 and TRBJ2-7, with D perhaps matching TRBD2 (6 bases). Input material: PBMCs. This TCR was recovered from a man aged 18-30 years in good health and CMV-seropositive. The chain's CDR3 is CASSFVVGGVYEQYF. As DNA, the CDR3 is TGTGCCAGCAGCTTCGTAGTTGGCGGGGTCTACGAGCAGTACTTC.